This is a list of T cell receptor beta chains from one sample in a study of T-cell memory formation after mild COVID-19. TCRdb reanalysed the 5' RACE reads using MiXCR and keeps one entry per CDR3 protein. The table shows about 160,000 distinct CDR3 sequences, with roughly 31% occurring only once. Sequencing input: PBMCs or a T cell subset sorted from them (not recorded which). Receptor source: an adult woman who had mild COVID-19 (a few samples of this study predate the infection). Cell type and time point are not known. CDR3s include the opening cysteine and the closing phenylalanine or tryptophan. The D gene is left open where the match is weak. The size entry is marked missing in some rows and otherwise reads once, few, many or a size class.

d_call clone_size j_call v_call cdr3_nt cdr3_aa
. . TRBJ1-2 TRBV29-1 TGCAGCGTTTCATATAACTATGGCTACACCTTC CSVSYNYGYTF
. few TRBJ2-4 TRBV12-3/TRBV12-4 TGTGCCAGCAGTTTACAGGGTTGGGAATATAACATTCAGTACTTC CASSLQGWEYNIQYF
. . TRBJ1-6 TRBV5-5 TGTGCCAGCAGCTTGATTGTTCGCGGACCCTTGGGTTCACCCCTCCACTTT CASSLIVRGPLGSPLHF
TRBD1 few TRBJ1-1 TRBV5-1 TGCGCCAGCACGGCACAGGGGGGTATCACTGAAGCTTTCTTT CASTAQGGITEAFF
. . TRBJ1-5 TRBV4-3 TGCGCCAGCAGCCAAAGGCGCAGTAGCAATCAGCCCCAGCATTTT CASSQRRSSNQPQHF
TRBD2 . TRBJ2-3 TRBV5-4 TGTGCCAGCAGCTTGCTTCGGGGTAGCGGGGGGGCCGTCGCAGATACGCAGTATTTT CASSLLRGSGGAVADTQYF
. few TRBJ2-7 TRBV30 TGTGCCTGGCGGAGTAACTACGAGCAGTACTTC CAWRSNYEQYF
. . TRBJ2-2 TRBV27 TGTGCCAGCAGTCTCACCTTCGACACCGGGGAGCTGTTTTTT CASSLTFDTGELFF
. . TRBJ2-1 TRBV2 TGTGCCAGCATGGGGCCCCCCCGCAATGAGCAGTTCTTC CASMGPPRNEQFF
TRBD1 . TRBJ1-2 TRBV12-3/TRBV12-4 TGTGCCAGCAGTTCACTCTGGACAGGGGGCTACCTTGCCGACTATGGCTACACCTTC CASSSLWTGGYLADYGYTF
TRBD1 . TRBJ2-1 TRBV7-2 TGTGCCAGCAGCTTGGACAGGGCTTACAATGAGCAGTTCTTC CASSLDRAYNEQFF
. few TRBJ2-2 TRBV7-2 TGTGCCAGCAGCCCCCACCCGGGTCAAACCGGGGAGCTGTTTTTT CASSPHPGQTGELFF
. few TRBJ1-2 TRBV5-1 TGCGCCAGCAGCTTGGGGGATTACTATGGCTACACCTTC CASSLGDYYGYTF
. many TRBJ2-5 TRBV5-1 TGCGCCAGCAGCTCACAAGAGACCCAGTACTTC CASSSQETQYF
TRBD1 few TRBJ2-1 TRBV12-3/TRBV12-4 TGTGCCAGCAGACACTCCGGGACAGGGAATTACCCGTTCTTC CASRHSGTGNYPFF
. few TRBJ2-7 TRBV7-7 TGTGCTAGCAGCCCCGACTCGGCGGACGACTCCTACGAGCAGTACTTC CASSPDSADDSYEQYF
TRBD2 few TRBJ2-1 TRBV24-1 TGTGCCACCAGTGATCCGCCGACTAGCGGGGGGGCATTAGGGCAGTTCTTC CATSDPPTSGGALGQFF
. . TRBJ2-1 TRBV29-1 TGCAGCGTTGAAGGTGTCCCAACCTCTGCCCGGTCCAATGAGCAGTTCTTC CSVEGVPTSARSNEQFF
. few TRBJ2-5 TRBV7-2 TGTGCCAGCAGCATCCTAGAGGGGTGGGGACAAGAGACCCAGTACTTC CASSILEGWGQETQYF
TRBD1 . TRBJ1-4 TRBV15 TGTGCCACCAGCAGAGCCCGATGGACAGGGGGGCTTGAAAAACTGTTTTTT CATSRARWTGGLEKLFF
. few TRBJ2-5 TRBV29-1 TGCAGCGTTGAGGCAGGGGTGGAGACCCAGTACTTC CSVEAGVETQYF
TRBD2 . TRBJ2-1 TRBV5-1 TGCGCCAGCAGCTTGGGGTGGGGACTAGCGGGAAATGAGCAGTTCTTC CASSLGWGLAGNEQFF
. once TRBJ1-5 TRBV24-1 TGTGCCACCAGTGATAGACGGGGGGGTGGCAATCAGCCCCAGCATTTT CATSDRRGGGNQPQHF
. few TRBJ2-7 TRBV6-2/TRBV6-3 TGTGCCAGCAGTTATGGCGGCCCCACCTACGAGCAGTACTTC CASSYGGPTYEQYF
TRBD2 . TRBJ2-1 TRBV24-1 TGTGCCACCAGTGAAAGGACTAGCGGGTTGAGCTCCTACAATGAGCAGTTCTTC CATSERTSGLSSYNEQFF
. . TRBJ1-2 TRBV12-3/TRBV12-4 TGTGCCAGCAGATTGGGAGGGTATGGCTACACCTTC CASRLGGYGYTF
TRBD1 . TRBJ1-1 TRBV5-5 TGTGCCAGCAGCTTGGGCGACAGGGGGGGCACTGAAGCTTTCTTT CASSLGDRGGTEAFF
. . TRBJ2-1 TRBV9 TGTGCCAGCAGCGTAGATGGCGGATACTCCTACAATGAGCAGTTCTTC CASSVDGGYSYNEQFF
. . TRBJ1-4 TRBV9 TGTGCCAGCAGCGGAAATGGACAGCCAACTAATGAAAAACTGTTTTTT CASSGNGQPTNEKLFF
. . TRBJ2-3 TRBV24-1 TGTGCCACCAGTGGGTACACAGATACGCAGTATTTT CATSGYTDTQYF
. . TRBJ2-1 TRBV20-1 TGCAGTGCTCGGGCCGGGATTCGACCCGACAATGAGCAGTTCTTC CSARAGIRPDNEQFF
. few TRBJ2-7 TRBV6-5 TGTGCCAGCAGTTCCTTACACGAGCAGTACTTC CASSSLHEQYF
. . TRBJ1-5 TRBV12-3/TRBV12-4 TGTGCCAGCAGTTTACGGGACGGTAGCAATCAGCCCCAGCATTTT CASSLRDGSNQPQHF
. many TRBJ2-7 TRBV25-1 TGTGCCAGCAGTGAATATGGGGGCTCCTACGAGCAGTACTTC CASSEYGGSYEQYF
. few TRBJ1-2 TRBV12-3/TRBV12-4 TGTGCCAGCAGTTTAGCGCTCGCGGGGTGGAATAGCTACACCTTC CASSLALAGWNSYTF